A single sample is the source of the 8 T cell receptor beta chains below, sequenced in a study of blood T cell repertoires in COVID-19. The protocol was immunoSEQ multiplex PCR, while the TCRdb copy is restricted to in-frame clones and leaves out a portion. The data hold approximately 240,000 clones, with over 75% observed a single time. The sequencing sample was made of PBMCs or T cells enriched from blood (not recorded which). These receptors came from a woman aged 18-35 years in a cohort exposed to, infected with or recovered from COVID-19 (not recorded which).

The DNA for the CDR3 is TGCGCCAGCAGTGAGTCTGGGACAGGGGGCTTGGACACTGAAGCTTTCTTT. It encodes CASSESGTGGLDTEAFF. The rearrangement joins TRBV10-2 to TRBJ1-1; 12 nucleotides match TRBD1. Germline V gives CDR1 WSHSY, CDR2 SAAADI. This CDR3 contains 17 residues. The junction had 5 bases not matched to a gene; V was cut back by 0 bases and J by 3 bases.

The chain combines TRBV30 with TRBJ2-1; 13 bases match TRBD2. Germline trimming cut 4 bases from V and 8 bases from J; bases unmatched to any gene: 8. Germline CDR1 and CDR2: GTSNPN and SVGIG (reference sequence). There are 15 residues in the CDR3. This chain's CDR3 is CAWIPPGLAGHEQFF. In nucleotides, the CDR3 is TGTGCCTGGATTCCCCCGGGACTAGCGGGGCATGAGCAGTTCTTC.

DNA of the CDR3: TGTGCCAGCTCGCGGACAGTGAACACCGGGGAGCTGTTTTTT. Protein product: CASSRTVNTGELFF. The rearrangement joins TRBV18 to TRBJ2-2; maybe TRBD1 (6 bases). Trimming removed 6 bases from V and 1 base from J, with 9 bases in between. CDR1 KGHSH and CDR2 LQKENI come from the germline V gene. CDR3 length: 14 amino acids.

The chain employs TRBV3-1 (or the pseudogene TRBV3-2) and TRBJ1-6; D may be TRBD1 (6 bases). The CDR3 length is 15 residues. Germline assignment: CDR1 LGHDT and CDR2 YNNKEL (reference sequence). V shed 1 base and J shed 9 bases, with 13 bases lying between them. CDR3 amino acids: CASSQVGGRVSPLHF. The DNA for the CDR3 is TGTGCCAGCAGCCAAGTGGGGGGGCGTGTTTCACCCCTCCACTTT.

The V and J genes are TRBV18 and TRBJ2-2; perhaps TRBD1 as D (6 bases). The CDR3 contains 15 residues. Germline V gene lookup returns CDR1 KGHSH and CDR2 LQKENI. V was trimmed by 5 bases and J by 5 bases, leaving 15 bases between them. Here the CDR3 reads CASSTRQAGTGELFF. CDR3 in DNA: TGTGCCAGCTCAACAAGACAGGCCGGGACCGGGGAGCTGTTTTTT.

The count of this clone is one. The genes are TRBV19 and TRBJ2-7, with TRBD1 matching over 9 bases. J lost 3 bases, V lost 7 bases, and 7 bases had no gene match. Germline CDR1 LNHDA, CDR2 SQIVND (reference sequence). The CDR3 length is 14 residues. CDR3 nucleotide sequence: TGTGCCAGTACGAGGACAGGGGCTTACTACGAGCAGTACTTC. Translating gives CASTRTGAYYEQYF. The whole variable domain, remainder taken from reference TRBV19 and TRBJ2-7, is DGGITQSPKYLFRKEGQNVTLSCEQNLNHDAMYWYRQDPGQGLRLIYYSQIVNDFQKGDIAEGYSVSREKKESFPLTVTSAQKNPTAFYLCASTRTGAYYEQYFGPGTRLTVT.

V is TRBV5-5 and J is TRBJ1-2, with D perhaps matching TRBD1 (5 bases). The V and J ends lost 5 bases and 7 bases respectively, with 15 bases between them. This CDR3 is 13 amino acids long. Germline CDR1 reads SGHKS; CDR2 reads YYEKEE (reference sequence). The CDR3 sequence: CASRLQESSGYTF. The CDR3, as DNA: TGTGCCAGCAGGCTACAGGAGTCCTCTGGCTACACCTTC.

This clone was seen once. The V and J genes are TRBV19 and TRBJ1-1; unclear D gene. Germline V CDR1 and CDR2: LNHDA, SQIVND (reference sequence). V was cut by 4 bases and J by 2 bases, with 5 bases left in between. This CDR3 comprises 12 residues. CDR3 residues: CASSTFNTEAFF. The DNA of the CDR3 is TGTGCCAGTAGTACCTTTAACACTGAAGCTTTCTTT.